The 19 T cell receptor beta chains reported below all come from one sample, sequenced in a study of blood T cells in healthy people across ages. Then a second PCR, running roughly 7 to 11 cycles, was carried out with a sample-barcoded 5' primer and a J-beta primer mix. TCRdb recomputed calls from the 5' RACE reads with MiXCR, one row per CDR3 protein. The table lists about 680,000 distinct CDR3 sequences, roughly 50% of them singletons. The sample consisted of blood. The receptors come from an older woman in good health.

The chain couples TRBV19 to TRBJ2-5, with D possibly being TRBD1 (6 bases). CDR3 length equals 17 residues. Germline values: CDR1 LNHDA, CDR2 SQIVND (reference sequence). V was trimmed by 1 base and J by 2 bases, leaving 17 bases between them. The CDR3 DNA sequence: TGTGCCAGTAGTATAGGGACAGCGGCGAAAATGCAAGAGACCCAGTACTTC. Amino acid sequence: CASSIGTAAKMQETQYF.

V usage is TRBV6-2 or TRBV6-3 and J usage is TRBJ2-3; 7 bases are shared with TRBD2. The CDR3 spans 17 residues. Trimming removed 4 bases from V and 2 bases from J; junction bases left unmatched: 12. Germline V gene data show CDR1 as MNHEY and CDR2 as SVGEGT. The CDR3 spells CASSSMEPGLYTDTQYF. The CDR3 region has the DNA TGTGCCAGCAGTTCGATGGAACCGGGACTATACACAGATACGCAGTATTTT.

This clonotype was seen once. The gene calls are TRBV25-1 and TRBJ2-7; D gene unclear. V lost 5 bases to trimming and J lost 12 bases, with 14 bases between them. The CDR3 loop spans 11 amino acids. Germline lookup yields CDR1 MGHDK and CDR2 SYGVNS. CDR3: CASSTGRAMYF. As DNA, the CDR3 is TGTGCCAGCAGTACCGGGCGAGCGATGTACTTC.

The chain is built from TRBV7-2 and TRBJ2-3, with TRBD2 matching over 10 bases. This CDR3 spans 16 amino acids. Per germline, CDR1 SGHTA and CDR2 FQGNSA. V shed 5 bases, J shed 2 bases, and the junction held 7 bases outside the gene matches. CDR3 nucleotides: TGTGCCAGCAGCGCCCGACTAGCGGGCGTCACAGATACGCAGTATTTT. Translating it yields CASSARLAGVTDTQYF.

This clonotype has a handful of counts. The chain combines TRBV27 with TRBJ2-2; TRBD1 matches 11 bases. The CDR3 covers 17 residues. With V trimmed by 7 bases and J by 8 bases, 15 bases remained unmatched. Germline CDR1 reads MNHEY; CDR2 reads SMNVEV (reference sequence). The CDR3 loop is CASTSLSGQGASGELFF. The CDR3 nucleotides read TGTGCCAGCACCTCCCTATCAGGACAGGGGGCGTCTGGGGAGCTGTTTTTT.

This clonotype was observed at least ten times. The chain combines TRBV29-1 with TRBJ2-4; D may be TRBD2 (5 bases). Germline CDR1 SQVTM, CDR2 ANQGSEA. The CDR3 spans 12 residues. The V end lost 5 bases, the J end lost 7 bases, and 12 bases lay between the germline ends. CDR3 region: CSVKARGNIQYF. The CDR3 DNA follows: TGCAGCGTTAAGGCTAGAGGGAACATTCAGTACTTC.

The rearrangement links TRBV6-5 to TRBJ2-7; tentatively, D is TRBD2 (6 bases). The CDR3 has 16 amino acids. V lost 2 bases and J lost 1, with 15 bases in between. CDR1 is MNHEY, CDR2 SVGAGI, per germline. The CDR3 loop reads CASSYQAGGGSYEQYF. The CDR3 DNA is TGTGCCAGCAGTTACCAGGCCGGGGGTGGATCCTACGAGCAGTACTTC.

The chain carries TRBV5-1 and TRBJ2-5, with a tentative D call TRBD2 (5 bases). The V gene's germline CDR1 is SGHRS and CDR2 YFSETQ. The CDR3 length is 14 residues. Trimming cost V 1 base and J 2 bases, with 9 bases left between them. The CDR3 DNA is TGCGCCAGCAGCTTGTGGACTGCACAAGAGACCCAGTACTTC. Protein sequence: CASSLWTAQETQYF.

The V and J genes are TRBV3-1 and TRBJ2-5; D is perhaps TRBD2 (6 bases). CDR3 length: 15 residues. Germline V gene data show CDR1 as LGHDT and CDR2 as YNNKEL (reference sequence). The V gene lost 4 bases and the J gene lost 6 bases, with 18 bases spanning the gap. CDR3 nucleotides: TGTGCCAGCAGCCCCACGGGGACTTCGGTACAGACCCAGTACTTC. Translation gives CASSPTGTSVQTQYF.

V gene TRBV3-1 combines with J gene TRBJ2-3; tentative D call: TRBD2 (5 bases). The CDR3 extends over 14 amino acids. Germline CDR1 and CDR2: LGHDT and YNNKEL (reference sequence). Trimming took off 4 bases at V and 1 base at J, with 9 bases between the two ends. This CDR3 reads CASSPFSGTDTQYF. The CDR3 nucleotides read TGTGCCAGCAGCCCTTTTAGCGGCACAGATACGCAGTATTTT.

This clonotype was counted between two and nine times. The CDR3 nucleotides read TGTGCCAGCGCAGGACCTAACTATGGCTACACCTTC. Translation: CASAGPNYGYTF. The genes are TRBV28 and TRBJ1-2; D uncertain. V lost 8 bases and J 0 bases, leaving 7 bases between the germline ends. The CDR3 contains 12 residues. Per germline, CDR1 MDHEN and CDR2 SYDVKM.

The table lists this clonotype with a few counts. This chain links TRBV6-2 or TRBV6-3 with TRBJ2-5; 7 positions agree with TRBD1. This CDR3 is built from 17 residues. J lost 6 bases, V lost 4 bases, and 17 bases had no gene match. Germline lookup yields CDR1 MNHEY and CDR2 SVGEGT. CDR3 nucleotides: TGTGCCAGCAGTTCCAGGGGGAGAGGCGGAATCGATCAGACCCAGTACTTC. Its protein is CASSSRGRGGIDQTQYF.

This chain uses TRBV20-1 with TRBJ2-7, with 7 bases lining up with TRBD2. The junction had 9 bases not matched to a gene; V was cut back by 5 bases and J by 5 bases. Germline loops: CDR1 DFQATT, CDR2 SNEGSKA (reference sequence). The CDR3 spans 13 residues. DNA for the CDR3: TGCAGTGCTGCCAGTGGGGGGGGTGACGAGCAGTACTTC. Translated: CSAASGGGDEQYF.

The CDR3 bases are TGTGCCAGCAGCCGCGGGGCTAGCTCCTACAATGAGCAGTTCTTC. Amino acid sequence: CASSRGASSYNEQFF. The chain carries TRBV4-2 and TRBJ2-1, with D possibly TRBD2 on 6 matching bases. Trimming removed 4 bases from V and 0 bases from J, with 10 bases in between. CDR1 and CDR2 from the germline V gene are LGHNA and YNFKEQ. There are 15 residues in the CDR3.

This clonotype has at least ten counts. The gene calls are TRBV20-1 and TRBJ1-2; TRBD1 matches 9 bases. The length of the CDR3 is 15 residues. Trimming took 6 bases from V and 6 from J; bases not matched to a gene: 14. Germline CDR1 and CDR2: DFQATT and SNEGSKA (reference sequence). CDR3 sequence reads: CSANTQGAVSNGYTF. DNA of the CDR3: TGCAGTGCCAATACACAGGGGGCGGTTTCCAATGGCTACACCTTC.

The chain combines TRBV4-3 with TRBJ2-7; 7 nucleotides align to TRBD1. The CDR3 runs 15 residues. Germline V gene data show CDR1 as LGHNA and CDR2 as YSLEER. Trimming removed 1 base from V and 6 bases from J; junction bases left unmatched: 9. The CDR3 coding sequence is TGCGCCAGCAGCCAAGGTACAGGGGATACATCCGAGCAGTACTTC. Encoded protein: CASSQGTGDTSEQYF.

The sample holds a few counts of this clonotype. The chain carries TRBV20-1 and TRBJ2-4, with 14 bases aligning to TRBD2. The DNA end lines up better with TRBJ2-7; the J call may be wrong. This CDR3 contains 15 residues. Germline CDR1 reads DFQATT; CDR2 reads SNEGSKA (reference sequence). DNA for the CDR3: TGCAGTGCTCCTTCGGGGACTAGCGGGAGCCACGAGCAGTACTTC. Translated: CSAPSGTSGSHEQYF.

This clonotype has a single count. The rearrangement uses TRBV7-3 and TRBJ2-5; TRBD1 might be the D (5 bases). CDR1 is SGHTA and CDR2 is FQGTGA in the germline V gene. V gave up 2 bases and J gave up 5 bases, with 12 bases separating them. CDR3 length: 14 amino acids. CDR3 loop: CASSLRAGLETQYF. DNA for the CDR3: TGTGCCAGCAGCTTACGGGCAGGGTTGGAGACCCAGTACTTC.

V and J are TRBV20-1 and TRBJ2-1; D could derive from TRBD1 or TRBD2 (5 bases each). The V end lost 5 bases, the J end lost 10 bases, and 15 bases lay between the germline ends. The CDR3 spans 12 residues. The germline V gene encodes CDR1 DFQATT and CDR2 SNEGSKA (reference sequence). CDR3 sequence: CSAPGQGEEQFF. In DNA, the CDR3 is TGCAGTGCTCCCGGTCAAGGGGAGGAGCAGTTCTTC.